The rows below give T cell receptor beta chains drawn from one sample of a study of human T cells and chemical hapten exposure. TCRdb re-called the RACE reads with MiXCR, one entry per CDR3 protein. The table has a few hundred thousand distinct CDR3 sequences, over 6% seen once. Sequencing used whole blood, obtained in connection with sensitization to the hapten diphenylcyclopropenone (DPC). These receptors all come from a woman younger than 35 with alopecia areata. Some clones in this sample may be carry-over from other donors' samples. Each CDR3 is given with its conserved first and last residue. D genes are given only for firm matches. Clone size is given for some rows only: seen once, a few or many times, or a class if the clone is expanded.

J gene: TRBJ2-7
clone size: few
D gene: .
V gene: TRBV20-1
CDR3 DNA: TGCAGTGCCCCGGGACGGTCGGGATACGAGCAGTACTTC
CDR3 protein: CSAPGRSGYEQYF

J gene: TRBJ2-3
clone size: many
D gene: .
V gene: TRBV2
CDR3 DNA: TGTGCCAGCAGTGGCAGCCCAGATACGCAGTATTTT
CDR3 protein: CASSGSPDTQYF

J gene: TRBJ2-1
clone size: .
D gene: TRBD2
V gene: TRBV6-2/TRBV6-3
CDR3 DNA: TGTGCCAGCAGTGAGACCGGGACTAGCGGGAGGGGTGAGCAGTTCTTC
CDR3 protein: CASSETGTSGRGEQFF

J gene: TRBJ1-1
clone size: few
D gene: .
V gene: TRBV20-1
CDR3 DNA: TGCAGTGCTAGGGCGGCAGAGGAGCTGAACACTGAAGCTTTCTTT
CDR3 protein: CSARAAEELNTEAFF

J gene: TRBJ1-6
clone size: many
D gene: .
V gene: TRBV7-2
CDR3 DNA: TGTGCCAGCAGCTCCCTAAAGGGTTCACCCCTCCACTTT
CDR3 protein: CASSSLKGSPLHF

J gene: TRBJ2-7
clone size: once
D gene: TRBD1
V gene: TRBV7-2
CDR3 DNA: TGTGCCAGCAGCTCCGGGACAGTCTCCTACAATGAGCAGTACTTC
CDR3 protein: CASSSGTVSYNEQYF

J gene: TRBJ2-3
clone size: .
D gene: .
V gene: TRBV5-5
CDR3 DNA: TGTGCCAGCAGCTTGGTACCGGGGACCCCAGATACGCAGTATTTT
CDR3 protein: CASSLVPGTPDTQYF

J gene: TRBJ1-6
clone size: few
D gene: TRBD1
V gene: TRBV12-3/TRBV12-4
CDR3 DNA: TGTGCCAGCACTCCGACAGGGGATTCACCCCTCCACTTT
CDR3 protein: CASTPTGDSPLHF

J gene: TRBJ2-7
clone size: .
D gene: TRBD2
V gene: TRBV6-6
CDR3 DNA: TGTGCCAGCAGTTACTCGCGGGGGAGCCTGCACGAGCAGTACTTC
CDR3 protein: CASSYSRGSLHEQYF

J gene: TRBJ2-7
clone size: .
D gene: .
V gene: TRBV3-1
CDR3 DNA: TGTGCCAGCAGCCAAGAATGGTCCGAGCAGTACTTC
CDR3 protein: CASSQEWSEQYF

J gene: TRBJ1-5
clone size: many
D gene: .
V gene: TRBV9
CDR3 DNA: TGTGCCAGCAGCGTAGGTGTGAATAGCAATCAGCCCCAGCATTTT
CDR3 protein: CASSVGVNSNQPQHF

J gene: TRBJ1-5
clone size: many
D gene: TRBD1
V gene: TRBV6-1
CDR3 DNA: TGTGCCAGCATGGACAGGGGAAATCAGCCCCAGCATTTT
CDR3 protein: CASMDRGNQPQHF

J gene: TRBJ2-3
clone size: many
D gene: TRBD2
V gene: TRBV7-2
CDR3 DNA: TGTGCCAGCAGCTTAGTTGGCGGCGGGGGGTTGTCAGATACGCAGTATTTT
CDR3 protein: CASSLVGGGGLSDTQYF

J gene: TRBJ2-3
clone size: few
D gene: TRBD2
V gene: TRBV7-6
CDR3 DNA: TGTGCCAGCAGTATGACTAGCGGGGCAACCACAGATACGCAGTATTTT
CDR3 protein: CASSMTSGATTDTQYF

J gene: TRBJ2-2
clone size: many
D gene: TRBD1
V gene: TRBV7-9
CDR3 DNA: TGTGCCAGCAGCTTAAGGACAGGAACGAACACCGGGGAGCTGTTTTTT
CDR3 protein: CASSLRTGTNTGELFF

J gene: TRBJ2-4
clone size: few
D gene: TRBD2
V gene: TRBV28
CDR3 DNA: TGTGCCAGCAGTCCGGGACTAGCGGGGCTAGCCAAAAACATTCAGTACTTC
CDR3 protein: CASSPGLAGLAKNIQYF

J gene: TRBJ2-7
clone size: few
D gene: TRBD1
V gene: TRBV5-4
CDR3 DNA: TGTGCCAGCAGCTCCGGGACAGCTCTATCCTACGAGCAGTACTTC
CDR3 protein: CASSSGTALSYEQYF

J gene: TRBJ2-7
clone size: many
D gene: TRBD1
V gene: TRBV27
CDR3 DNA: TGTGCCAGCAGTAACAGGGGGCACGAGCAGTACTTC
CDR3 protein: CASSNRGHEQYF

J gene: TRBJ1-6
clone size: .
D gene: .
V gene: TRBV11-2
CDR3 DNA: TGTGCCAGCAGCTTAACCGCACCCCTCCACTTT
CDR3 protein: CASSLTAPLHF

J gene: TRBJ1-1
clone size: few
D gene: TRBD1
V gene: TRBV6-6
CDR3 DNA: TGTGCCAGCACCTTTCAGGGGGGAGACACTGAAGCTTTCTTT
CDR3 protein: CASTFQGGDTEAFF

J gene: TRBJ2-1
clone size: many
D gene: TRBD1
V gene: TRBV9
CDR3 DNA: TGTGCCAGCAGACAAGGGACAGGGGTTAACAATGAGCAGTTCTTC
CDR3 protein: CASRQGTGVNNEQFF

J gene: TRBJ2-7
clone size: .
D gene: .
V gene: TRBV7-2
CDR3 DNA: TGTGCCAGCAGCTCTGGGGACGGTACGTCGCAGTACTTC
CDR3 protein: CASSSGDGTSQYF

J gene: TRBJ2-7
clone size: many
D gene: .
V gene: TRBV12-3/TRBV12-4
CDR3 DNA: TGTGCCAGCAGTTGGGGATACAGCTACGAGCAGTACTTC
CDR3 protein: CASSWGYSYEQYF

J gene: TRBJ2-3
clone size: many
D gene: TRBD2
V gene: TRBV6-5
CDR3 DNA: TGTGCCAGCAGAGGCGGGGGGGCCGGTACAGATACGCAGTATTTT
CDR3 protein: CASRGGGAGTDTQYF

J gene: TRBJ1-1
clone size: .
D gene: .
V gene: TRBV20-1
CDR3 DNA: TGCAGTGCTGTAATCAGTGAGGGCACTGAAGCTTTCTTT
CDR3 protein: CSAVISEGTEAFF

J gene: TRBJ2-5
clone size: many
D gene: TRBD2
V gene: TRBV7-7
CDR3 DNA: TGTGCTAGCAGCGTCAGCGGGGCCGCCGAGACCCAGTACTTC
CDR3 protein: CASSVSGAAETQYF

J gene: TRBJ2-3
clone size: .
D gene: .
V gene: TRBV7-2
CDR3 DNA: TGTGCCAGCACCCCCTACCCCACAGATACGCAGTATTTT
CDR3 protein: CASTPYPTDTQYF

J gene: TRBJ2-3
clone size: few
D gene: .
V gene: TRBV15
CDR3 DNA: TGTGCCACCAGGCCGAGTAGCACAGATACGCAGTATTTT
CDR3 protein: CATRPSSTDTQYF

J gene: TRBJ1-6
clone size: many
D gene: .
V gene: TRBV12-3/TRBV12-4
CDR3 DNA: TGTGCCAGCAGCCCTTGGGACGGTAATTCACCCCTCCACTTT
CDR3 protein: CASSPWDGNSPLHF

J gene: TRBJ1-2
clone size: few
D gene: .
V gene: TRBV10-1
CDR3 DNA: TGCGCCAGGCGAAACTGTCCTATGGATGGCTACACCTTC
CDR3 protein: CARRNCPMDGYTF

J gene: TRBJ2-7
clone size: many
D gene: .
V gene: TRBV6-2/TRBV6-3
CDR3 DNA: TGTGCCAGCAGTTACTCGAAGGCCTGGGCTAGCGACGAGCAGTACTTC
CDR3 protein: CASSYSKAWASDEQYF

J gene: TRBJ1-2
clone size: .
D gene: .
V gene: TRBV5-1
CDR3 DNA: TGCGCCAGCAGCTTGGGGGGGACTGATGGCTACACCTTC
CDR3 protein: CASSLGGTDGYTF

J gene: TRBJ1-1
clone size: many
D gene: TRBD1
V gene: TRBV10-2
CDR3 DNA: TGCGCCAGCAGTGATTCCATCGGGGACAGGGGGTCTGAAGCTTTCTTT
CDR3 protein: CASSDSIGDRGSEAFF

J gene: TRBJ1-3
clone size: many
D gene: .
V gene: TRBV28
CDR3 DNA: TGTGCCAGCAGAGGGGGGGCGTCTGGAAACACCATATATTTT
CDR3 protein: CASRGGASGNTIYF

J gene: TRBJ1-1
clone size: many
D gene: .
V gene: TRBV10-2
CDR3 DNA: TGCGCCAGCACACAGACCTGGAACACTGAAGCTTTCTTT
CDR3 protein: CASTQTWNTEAFF

J gene: TRBJ2-1
clone size: .
D gene: .
V gene: TRBV6-5
CDR3 DNA: TGTGCCAGCAGTTATGGGCTGACGGGGGCGTACAATGAGCAGTTCTTC
CDR3 protein: CASSYGLTGAYNEQFF

J gene: TRBJ1-5
clone size: few
D gene: .
V gene: TRBV15
CDR3 DNA: TGTGCCACCAGCAGGACCTCAGGGGCTCAGCCCCAGCATTTT
CDR3 protein: CATSRTSGAQPQHF

J gene: TRBJ1-6
clone size: .
D gene: .
V gene: TRBV7-3
CDR3 DNA: TGTGCCAGCAGTCCCAATCAGGGGTCAGGTAGTTCACCCCTCCACTTT
CDR3 protein: CASSPNQGSGSSPLHF

J gene: TRBJ2-7
clone size: .
D gene: .
V gene: TRBV6-1
CDR3 DNA: TGTGCCAGCAGCGGACTCGGGGCTAGCTCCTACGAGCAGTACTTC
CDR3 protein: CASSGLGASSYEQYF

J gene: TRBJ2-7
clone size: few
D gene: TRBD1
V gene: TRBV5-6
CDR3 DNA: TGTGCCAGCAGCTCCCCCGGGACAGGGAGCTCCTACGAGCAGTACTTC
CDR3 protein: CASSSPGTGSSYEQYF

J gene: TRBJ2-3
clone size: few
D gene: TRBD1
V gene: TRBV5-1
CDR3 DNA: TGCGCCAGCAGCTTGGAAGGGGGCGCTGGGACAGATACGCAGTATTTT
CDR3 protein: CASSLEGGAGTDTQYF

J gene: TRBJ2-3
clone size: few
D gene: TRBD1
V gene: TRBV11-2
CDR3 DNA: TGTGCCAGCAGCTCCCGGGACAGACGAAATACGCAGTATTTT
CDR3 protein: CASSSRDRRNTQYF

J gene: TRBJ2-3
clone size: few
D gene: .
V gene: TRBV18
CDR3 DNA: TGTGCCAGCTCACCGACAGTAAAAAGTTCCACAGATACGCAGTATTTT
CDR3 protein: CASSPTVKSSTDTQYF

J gene: TRBJ1-5
clone size: few
D gene: TRBD1
V gene: TRBV14
CDR3 DNA: TGTGCCAGCAGCCAAGAGGGGGACAGGGGAACGCATCAGCCCCAGCATTTT
CDR3 protein: CASSQEGDRGTHQPQHF

J gene: TRBJ2-4
clone size: .
D gene: TRBD1
V gene: TRBV2
CDR3 DNA: TGTGCCAGCATGTACGGGACAGGGCAAAACATTCAGTACTTC
CDR3 protein: CASMYGTGQNIQYF

J gene: TRBJ1-1
clone size: .
D gene: .
V gene: TRBV7-6
CDR3 DNA: TGTGCCAGCAGCTTAGTAAGGGGAATACAGACTGAAGCTTTCTTT
CDR3 protein: CASSLVRGIQTEAFF

J gene: TRBJ2-2
clone size: few
D gene: .
V gene: TRBV18
CDR3 DNA: TGTGCCAGCTCACCAGGAACAGGGGAGGTGACCGGGGAGCTGTTTTTT
CDR3 protein: CASSPGTGEVTGELFF

J gene: TRBJ1-1
clone size: many
D gene: .
V gene: TRBV4-1
CDR3 DNA: TGCGCCAGCAGCCAAGATAACACTGAAGCTTTCTTT
CDR3 protein: CASSQDNTEAFF

J gene: TRBJ1-5
clone size: .
D gene: .
V gene: TRBV4-1
CDR3 DNA: TGCGCCAGCAGCCAAGGGCAGATGAGAGGGGGCAATCAGCCCCAGCATTTT
CDR3 protein: CASSQGQMRGGNQPQHF

J gene: TRBJ1-1
clone size: few
D gene: TRBD1
V gene: TRBV28
CDR3 DNA: TGTGCCAGCGGACCGGGACAGGGGGCTCCGAGCACTGAAGCTTTCTTT
CDR3 protein: CASGPGQGAPSTEAFF